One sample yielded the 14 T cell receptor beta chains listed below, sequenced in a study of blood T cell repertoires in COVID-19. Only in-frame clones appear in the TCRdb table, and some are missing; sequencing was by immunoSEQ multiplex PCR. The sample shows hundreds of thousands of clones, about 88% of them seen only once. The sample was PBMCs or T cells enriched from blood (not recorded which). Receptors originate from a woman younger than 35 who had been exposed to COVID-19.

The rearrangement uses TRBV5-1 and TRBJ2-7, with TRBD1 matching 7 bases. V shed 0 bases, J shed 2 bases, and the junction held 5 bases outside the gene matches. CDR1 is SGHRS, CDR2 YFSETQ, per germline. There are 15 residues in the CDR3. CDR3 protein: CASSLEDRSTYEQYF. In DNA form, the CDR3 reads TGCGCCAGCAGCTTGGAGGACAGGTCCACCTACGAGCAGTACTTC.

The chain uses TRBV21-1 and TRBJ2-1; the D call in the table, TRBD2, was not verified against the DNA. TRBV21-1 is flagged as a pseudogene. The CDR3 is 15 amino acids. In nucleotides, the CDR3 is TGTGCCAGCAGGAAACTAGCGGACTCCTACAATGAGCAGTTCTTC. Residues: CASRKLADSYNEQFF.

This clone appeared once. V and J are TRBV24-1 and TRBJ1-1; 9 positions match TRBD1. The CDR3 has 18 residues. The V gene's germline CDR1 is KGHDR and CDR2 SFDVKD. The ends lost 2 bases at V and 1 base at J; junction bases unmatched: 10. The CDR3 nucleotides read TGTGCCACCAGTGATTCCCGGGACAGGGTGTGGGGGAACACTGAAGCTTTCTTT. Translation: CATSDSRDRVWGNTEAFF.

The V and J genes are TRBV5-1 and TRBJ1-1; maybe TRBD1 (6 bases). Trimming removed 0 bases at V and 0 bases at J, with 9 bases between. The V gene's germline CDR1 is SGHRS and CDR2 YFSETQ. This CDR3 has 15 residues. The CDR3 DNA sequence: TGCGCCAGCAGCTTGGGGGACAACATGAACACTGAAGCTTTCTTT. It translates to CASSLGDNMNTEAFF.

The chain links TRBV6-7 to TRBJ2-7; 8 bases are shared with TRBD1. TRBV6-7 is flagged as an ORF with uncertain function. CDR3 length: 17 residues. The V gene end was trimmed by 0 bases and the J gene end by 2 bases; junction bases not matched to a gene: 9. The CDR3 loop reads CASSYSPGQENTYEQYF. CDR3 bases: TGTGCCAGCAGTTACTCCCCGGGACAGGAGAACACCTACGAGCAGTACTTC.

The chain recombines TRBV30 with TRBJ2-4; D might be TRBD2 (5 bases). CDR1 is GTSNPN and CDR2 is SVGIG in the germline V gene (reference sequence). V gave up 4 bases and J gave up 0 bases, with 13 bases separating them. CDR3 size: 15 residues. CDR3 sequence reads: CAWIRSDLAKNIQYF. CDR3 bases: TGTGCCTGGATTCGTAGCGACCTAGCCAAAAACATTCAGTACTTC.

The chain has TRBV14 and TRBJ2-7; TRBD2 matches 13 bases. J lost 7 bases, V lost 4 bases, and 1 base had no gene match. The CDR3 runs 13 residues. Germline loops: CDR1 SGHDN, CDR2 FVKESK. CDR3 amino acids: CASSRLAGGEQYF. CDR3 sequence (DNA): TGTGCCAGCAGCCGACTAGCGGGAGGAGAGCAGTACTTC. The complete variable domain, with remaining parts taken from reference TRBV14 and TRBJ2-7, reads EAGVTQFPSHSVIEKGQTVTLRCDPISGHDNLYWYRRVMGKEIKFLLHFVKESKQDESGMPNNRFLAERTGGTYSTLKVQPAELEDSGVYFCASSRLAGGEQYFGPGTRLTVT.

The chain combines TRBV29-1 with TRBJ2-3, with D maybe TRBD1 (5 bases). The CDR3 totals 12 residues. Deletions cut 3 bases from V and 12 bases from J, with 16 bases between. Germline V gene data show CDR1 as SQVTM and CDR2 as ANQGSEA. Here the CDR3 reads CSVDNAGPFQYF. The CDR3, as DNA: TGCAGCGTTGATAATGCAGGGCCGTTTCAGTATTTT.

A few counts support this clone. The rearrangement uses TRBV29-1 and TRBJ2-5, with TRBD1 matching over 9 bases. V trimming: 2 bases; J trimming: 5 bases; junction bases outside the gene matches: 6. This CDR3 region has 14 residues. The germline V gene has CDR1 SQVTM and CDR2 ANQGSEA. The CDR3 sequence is CSVEPTGGWETQYF. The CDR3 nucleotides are TGCAGCGTTGAACCCACAGGGGGCTGGGAGACCCAGTACTTC.

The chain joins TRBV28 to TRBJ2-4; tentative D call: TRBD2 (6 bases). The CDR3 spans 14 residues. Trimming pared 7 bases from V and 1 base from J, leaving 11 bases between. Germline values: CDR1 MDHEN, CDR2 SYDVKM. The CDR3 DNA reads TGTGCCAGCAAGAGGGAGGTGGCCAAAAACATTCAGTACTTC. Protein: CASKREVAKNIQYF. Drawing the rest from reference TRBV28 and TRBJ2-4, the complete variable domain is DVKVTQSSRYLVKRTGEKVFLECVQDMDHENMFWYRQDPGLGLRLIYFSYDVKMKEKGDIPEGYSVSREKKERFSLILESASTNQTSMYLCASKREVAKNIQYFGAGTRLSVL.

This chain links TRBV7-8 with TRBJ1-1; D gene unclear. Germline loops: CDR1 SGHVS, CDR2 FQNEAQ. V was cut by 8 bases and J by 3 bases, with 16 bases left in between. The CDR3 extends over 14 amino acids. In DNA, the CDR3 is TGTGCCAGCCAGATAGCTGGGTGGTACACTGAAGCTTTCTTT. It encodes CASQIAGWYTEAFF.

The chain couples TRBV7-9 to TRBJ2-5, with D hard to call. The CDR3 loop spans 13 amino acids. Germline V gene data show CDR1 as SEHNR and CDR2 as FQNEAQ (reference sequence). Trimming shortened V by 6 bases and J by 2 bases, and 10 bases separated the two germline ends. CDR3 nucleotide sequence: TGTGCCAGCAGTATCCGGAGACAAGAGACCCAGTACTTC. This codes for CASSIRRQETQYF. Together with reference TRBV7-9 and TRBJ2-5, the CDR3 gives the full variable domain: DTGVSQNPRHKITKRGQNVTFRCDPISEHNRLYWYRQTLGQGPEFLTYFQNEAQLEKSRLLSDRFSAERPKGSFSTLEIQRTEQGDSAMYLCASSIRRQETQYFGPGTRLLVL.

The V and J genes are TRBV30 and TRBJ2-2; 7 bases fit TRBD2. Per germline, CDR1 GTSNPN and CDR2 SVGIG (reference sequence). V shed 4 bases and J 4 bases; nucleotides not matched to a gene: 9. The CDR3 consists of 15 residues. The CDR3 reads CAWNVGGTFTGELFF. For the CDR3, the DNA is TGTGCCTGGAACGTCGGGGGGACCTTCACCGGGGAGCTGTTTTTT. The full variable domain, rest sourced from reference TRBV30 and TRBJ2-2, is SQTIHQWPATLVQPVGSPLSLECTVEGTSNPNLYWYRQAAGRGLQLLFYSVGIGQISSEVPQNLSASRPQDRQFILSSKKLLLSDSGFYLCAWNVGGTFTGELFFGEGSRLTVL.

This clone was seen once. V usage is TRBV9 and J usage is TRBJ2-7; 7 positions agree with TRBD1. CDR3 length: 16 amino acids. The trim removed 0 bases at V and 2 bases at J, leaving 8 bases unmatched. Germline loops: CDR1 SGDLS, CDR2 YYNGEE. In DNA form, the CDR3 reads TGTGCCAGCAGCGTAGGGGCAGGGGGTGGAACCTACGAGCAGTACTTC. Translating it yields CASSVGAGGGTYEQYF.